Below, 5 T cell receptor beta chains from the same sample are listed, as sequenced in a study of blood T cells in healthy people across ages. A second roughly 6 to 11 cycle PCR used barcoded and J-beta primers. TCRdb re-analysed the 5' RACE reads in MiXCR, keeping a single row per CDR3 protein. This sample has about 670,000 distinct CDR3 sequences, with 52% found just once. The sample taken for sequencing was blood. Receptor source: a woman aged 80 or over in good health.

This clonotype was picked up one time. V gene TRBV20-1 combines with J gene TRBJ2-5; TRBD1 agrees at 8 bases. The CDR3 covers 15 residues. Germline CDR1 reads DFQATT; CDR2 reads SNEGSKA (reference sequence). The V and J ends lost 5 bases and 2 bases, in that order; junction bases with no gene match: 10. The DNA for the CDR3 is TGCAGTGCTCACCGGGCGAGACAGGGGCAAGAGACCCAGTACTTC. Translated: CSAHRARQGQETQYF.

This sequence joins TRBV29-1 and TRBJ2-5; D is unclear. V was shortened by 0 bases and J by 0 bases, with 5 bases between the two germline ends. The CDR3 sequence is 13 residues long. Germline CDR1 and CDR2: SQVTM and ANQGSEA. The DNA for the CDR3 is TGCAGCGTTGAAGAGGGGAACCAAGAGACCCAGTACTTC. It yields the protein CSVEEGNQETQYF.

The gene calls are TRBV9 and TRBJ1-2; 7 bases line up with TRBD1. The CDR3 runs 17 residues. With V trimmed by 3 bases and J by 4 bases, 15 bases remained unmatched. Germline CDR1 reads SGDLS; CDR2 reads YYNGEE. CDR3 sequence (DNA): TGTGCCAGCAGCGCCCGGGACAGCTTCACGGCCTCCTATGGCTACACCTTC. Translation gives CASSARDSFTASYGYTF.

The rearrangement joins TRBV9 to TRBJ2-3; TRBD1 agrees at 8 bases. The CDR3 consists of 15 residues. Germline-derived CDR1 and CDR2 are SGDLS and YYNGEE. V dropped 4 bases and J dropped 4; count of bases not matched to a gene: 8. The CDR3 spells CASSTFGQGSDTQYF. CDR3 nucleotides: TGTGCCAGCAGCACCTTCGGACAGGGTTCAGATACGCAGTATTTT.

DNA of the CDR3: TGTGCCAGCAGCCTCCAGGACAGGGGCTATGGCTACACCTTC. Its translation is CASSLQDRGYGYTF. The chain links TRBV3-1 to TRBJ1-2, with 9 nucleotides matching TRBD1. This CDR3 is 14 amino acids long. The germline CDR1 and CDR2 sequences are LGHDT and YNNKEL (reference sequence). V shed 4 bases and J 4 bases; nucleotides not matched to a gene: 4.